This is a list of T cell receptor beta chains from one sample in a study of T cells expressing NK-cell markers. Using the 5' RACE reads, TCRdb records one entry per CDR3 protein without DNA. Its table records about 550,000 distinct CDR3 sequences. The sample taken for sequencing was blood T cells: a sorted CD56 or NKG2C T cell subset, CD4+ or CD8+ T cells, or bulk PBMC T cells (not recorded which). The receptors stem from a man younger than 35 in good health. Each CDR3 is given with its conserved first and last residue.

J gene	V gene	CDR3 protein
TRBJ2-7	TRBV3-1	CASSQGPGGETRQYF
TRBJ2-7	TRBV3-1	CASSQATGSTYEQYF
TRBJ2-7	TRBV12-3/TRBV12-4	CASSLATGGGYEQYF
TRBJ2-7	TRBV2	CASTLPTGSPYEQYF
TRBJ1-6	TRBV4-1	CASSQVVGDSPLHF
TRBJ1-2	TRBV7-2	CASSLDALGYGYTF
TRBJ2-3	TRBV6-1	CASSRGTGHTDTQYF
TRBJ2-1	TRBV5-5	CASSVLGRGNEQFF
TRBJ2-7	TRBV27	CASSSPDRGMNEQYF
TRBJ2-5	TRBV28	CASSSGTGWAETQYF
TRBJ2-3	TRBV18	CASSPSIDTDTQYF
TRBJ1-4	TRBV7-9	CASGLETGVRGEKLFF
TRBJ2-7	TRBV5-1	CASSPRSGTTRMGVHEQYF
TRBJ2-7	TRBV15	CATSRVSGNVYEQYF
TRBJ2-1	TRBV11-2	CASSPWRTGNNEQFF
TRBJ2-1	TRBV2	CASTPLASPNEQFF
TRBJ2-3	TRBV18	CASSEGQRTDTQYF
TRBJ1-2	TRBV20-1	CSARFDRGHGYTF
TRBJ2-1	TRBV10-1	CASSEVGGRAPNEQFF
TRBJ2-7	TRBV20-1	CSAATGFSYEQYF
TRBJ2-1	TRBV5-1	CASSGTGVGDEQFF
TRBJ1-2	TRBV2	CASRAYAGLFPGYTF
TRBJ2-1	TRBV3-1	CASSETGTYNEQFF
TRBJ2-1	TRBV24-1	CATSDQRTGTGYNEQFF
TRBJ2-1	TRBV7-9	CASSIVGLAGGNEQFF
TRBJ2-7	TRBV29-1	CSVEEGPGAYYEQYF
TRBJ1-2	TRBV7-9	CASSLGDGLYGYTF
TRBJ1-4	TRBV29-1	CSSLLGSGLFF
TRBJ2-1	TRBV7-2	CASSLQTRGEQFF
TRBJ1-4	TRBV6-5	CASSSGRGNEKLFF
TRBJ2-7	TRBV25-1	CASSVQPNNEQYF
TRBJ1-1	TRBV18	CASSRHTSQGAHPEAFF
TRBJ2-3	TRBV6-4	CASSDAAGASTDTQYF
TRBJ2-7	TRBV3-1	CASSQSGMSYEQYF
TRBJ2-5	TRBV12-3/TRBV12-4	CASRQGQGETQYF
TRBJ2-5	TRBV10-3	CATEKGQMYQETQYF
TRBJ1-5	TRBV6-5	CASSRVVDGTNQPQHF
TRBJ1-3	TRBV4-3	CASSPGTAWSGNTIYF
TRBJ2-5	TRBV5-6	CASSLGGTGAETQYF
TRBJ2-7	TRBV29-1	CSVELAPGQGWQYF
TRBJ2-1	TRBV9	CASSAETSGNEQFF
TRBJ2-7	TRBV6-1	CASHPRDRGRTEQYF
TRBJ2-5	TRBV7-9	CASTPTGQETQYF
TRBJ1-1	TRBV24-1	CATSGRDTDAEAFF
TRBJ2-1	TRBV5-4	CASSLQTSFMYEQFF
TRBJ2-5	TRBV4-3	CASSQDRGTLYF
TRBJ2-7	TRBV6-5	CASSYSAWAGDEQYF
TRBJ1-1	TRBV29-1	CSVEARQGRRTEAFF
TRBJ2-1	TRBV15	CATSSPGKKAYNEQFF
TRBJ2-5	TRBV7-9	CASSGPGVVGETQYF
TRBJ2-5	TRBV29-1	CSVTATVTQETQYF
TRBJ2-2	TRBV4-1	CASSQGPGGDTGELFF
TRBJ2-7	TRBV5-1	CASSLSGTGGYEQYF
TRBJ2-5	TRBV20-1	CSARDGIIETQYF
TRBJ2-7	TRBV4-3	CASSQVHVSENYEQYF
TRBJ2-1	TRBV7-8	CASSLELQGSYYNEQFF